This T cell receptor (gamma chain) was identified in a study of Vδ1+ human thymocytes. Findings and caveats of the study: Many TRG clonotypes were shared between donors; TRD repertoires were essentially private. Highly polyclonal TRG and TRD repertoires with Gaussian CDR3 length distributions appeared in thymus. Around 20% of thymic delta-chain sequences were Vdelta2, with few Vdelta3, unlike blood Vdelta1+ controls.

The V and J ends lost 0 bases and 10 bases, in that order; junction bases with no gene match: 9. The length of the CDR3 is 13 residues. The germline gives CDR1 EGSNGY, CDR2 YDSYNSKV. Alphabeta T cells were depleted, then CD3+ Vdelta1+ Vdelta2- thymocytes were FACS-sorted. Purity of the sorted Vdelta1+ thymocytes ranged from 98% to 99.6%. In its sample, this clone was seen a few times. As yet, its antigen is unknown. The template was reverse-transcribed extracted RNA. The CDR3 regions were amplified by multiplex PCR from V-gene primers to a constant-region primer. TCRdb re-called the multiplex PCR reads through CATT. Of approximately 40,000 gamma-chain clones in the sample, over 20% were seen once.

V usage is TRGV2 and J usage is TRGJ1 or TRGJ2. The TCR sequence derives from a girl under three years old who had congenital heart surgery. Input material: Vdelta1+ gamma-delta thymocytes from the thymus. Described subset: FACS-sorted CD3+ TCRalphabeta- TCRVdelta1+ TCRVdelta2- thymocytes. CDR3 coding DNA: TGTGCCACCTGGGACGGGCGTGGGGGCAAGAAACTCTTT. Protein: CATWDGRGGKKLF.